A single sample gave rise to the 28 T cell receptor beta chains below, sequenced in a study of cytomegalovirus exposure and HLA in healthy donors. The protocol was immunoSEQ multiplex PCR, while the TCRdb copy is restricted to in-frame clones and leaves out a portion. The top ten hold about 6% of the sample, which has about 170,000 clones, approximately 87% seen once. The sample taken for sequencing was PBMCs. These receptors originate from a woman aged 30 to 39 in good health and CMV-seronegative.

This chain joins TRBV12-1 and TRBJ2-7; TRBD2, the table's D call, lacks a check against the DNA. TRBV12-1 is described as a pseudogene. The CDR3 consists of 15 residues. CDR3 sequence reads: CASSSRMLGFYEQYF. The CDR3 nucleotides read TGTGCCAGCAGCTCGAGGATGCTCGGTTTCTACGAGCAGTACTTC.

The CDR3 DNA is TGTGCCAGCAGTGAAGCTGGACAGGGAAATTCACCCCTCCACTTT. This encodes CASSEAGQGNSPLHF. The genes are TRBV2 and TRBJ1-6, with 8 bases fitting TRBD1. CDR3 length: 15 amino acids. The V segment lost 0 bases and the J segment 7 bases; nucleotides outside the gene matches: 2. The germline CDR1 and CDR2 sequences are SNHLY and FYNNEI.

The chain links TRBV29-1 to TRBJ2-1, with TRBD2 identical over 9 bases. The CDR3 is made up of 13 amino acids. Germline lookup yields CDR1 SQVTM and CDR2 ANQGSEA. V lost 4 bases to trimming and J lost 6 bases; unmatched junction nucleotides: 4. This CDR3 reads CSVVGGRGNEQFF. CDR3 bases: TGCAGCGTTGTAGGCGGGAGGGGCAATGAGCAGTTCTTC.

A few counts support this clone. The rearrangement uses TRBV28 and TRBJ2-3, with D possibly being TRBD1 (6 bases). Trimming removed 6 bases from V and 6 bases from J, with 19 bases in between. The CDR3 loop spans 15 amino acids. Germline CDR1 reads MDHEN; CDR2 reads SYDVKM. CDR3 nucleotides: TGTGCCAGCAGCTCCCCCAACAGGGCTCAGGATACGCAGTATTTT. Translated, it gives CASSSPNRAQDTQYF.

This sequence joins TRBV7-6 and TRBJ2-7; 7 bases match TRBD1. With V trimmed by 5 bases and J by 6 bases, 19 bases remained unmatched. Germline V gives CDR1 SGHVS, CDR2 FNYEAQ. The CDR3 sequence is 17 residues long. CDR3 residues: CASSISLQAGTEGEQYF. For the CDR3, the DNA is TGTGCCAGCAGCATAAGTCTTCAGGCCGGGACAGAGGGCGAGCAGTACTTC.

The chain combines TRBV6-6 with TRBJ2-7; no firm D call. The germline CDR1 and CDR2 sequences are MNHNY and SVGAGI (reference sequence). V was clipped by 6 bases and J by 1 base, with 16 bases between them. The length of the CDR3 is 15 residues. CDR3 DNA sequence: TGTGCCAGCAGCTCCGTCGCGGCACATTCCTACGAGCAGTACTTC. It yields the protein CASSSVAAHSYEQYF.

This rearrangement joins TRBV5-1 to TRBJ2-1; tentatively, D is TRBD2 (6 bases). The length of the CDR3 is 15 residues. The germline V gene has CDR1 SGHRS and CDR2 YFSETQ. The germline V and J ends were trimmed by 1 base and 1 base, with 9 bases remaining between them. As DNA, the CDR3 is TGCGCCAGCAGCTTGCTCCGGGAGTCCTACAATGAGCAGTTCTTC. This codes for CASSLLRESYNEQFF.

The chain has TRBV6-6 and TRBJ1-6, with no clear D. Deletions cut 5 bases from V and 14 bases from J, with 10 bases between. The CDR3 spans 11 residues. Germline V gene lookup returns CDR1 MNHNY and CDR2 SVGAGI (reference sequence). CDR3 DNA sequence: TGTGCCAGCAGTCCCGATTTGGCCCTCCACTTT. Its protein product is CASSPDLALHF.

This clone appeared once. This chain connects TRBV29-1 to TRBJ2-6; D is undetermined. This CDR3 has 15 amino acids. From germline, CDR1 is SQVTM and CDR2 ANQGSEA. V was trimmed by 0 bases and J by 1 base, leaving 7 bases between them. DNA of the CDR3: TGCAGCGTTGAAGATAGCCTATCTGGGGCCAACGTCCTGACTTTC. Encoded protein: CSVEDSLSGANVLTF.

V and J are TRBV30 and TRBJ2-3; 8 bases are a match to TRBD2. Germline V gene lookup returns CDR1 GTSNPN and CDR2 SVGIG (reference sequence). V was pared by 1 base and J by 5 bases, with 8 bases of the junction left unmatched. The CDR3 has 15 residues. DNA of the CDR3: TGTGCCTGGAGTGGCGGGCTAGCGGGCTTAGATACGCAGTATTTT. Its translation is CAWSGGLAGLDTQYF. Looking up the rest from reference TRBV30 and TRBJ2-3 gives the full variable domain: SQTIHQWPATLVQPVGSPLSLECTVEGTSNPNLYWYRQAAGRGLQLLFYSVGIGQISSEVPQNLSASRPQDRQFILSSKKLLLSDSGFYLCAWSGGLAGLDTQYFGPGTRLTVL.

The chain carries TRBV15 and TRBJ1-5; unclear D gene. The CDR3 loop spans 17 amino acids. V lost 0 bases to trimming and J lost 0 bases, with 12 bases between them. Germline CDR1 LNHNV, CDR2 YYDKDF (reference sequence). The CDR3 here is CATSRDGYGDSNQPQHF. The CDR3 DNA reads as TGTGCCACCAGCAGAGATGGATACGGAGATAGCAATCAGCCCCAGCATTTT.

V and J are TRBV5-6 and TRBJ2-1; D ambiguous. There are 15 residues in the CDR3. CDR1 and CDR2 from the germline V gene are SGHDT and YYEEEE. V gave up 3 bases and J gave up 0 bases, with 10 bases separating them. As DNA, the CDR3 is TGTGCCAGCAGCTCCGTCCCAGCCTCCTACAATGAGCAGTTCTTC. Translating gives CASSSVPASYNEQFF.

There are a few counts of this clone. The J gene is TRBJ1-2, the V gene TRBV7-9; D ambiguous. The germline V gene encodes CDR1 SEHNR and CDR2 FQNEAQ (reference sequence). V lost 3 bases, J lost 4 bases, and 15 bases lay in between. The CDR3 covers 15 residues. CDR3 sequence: CASSFQSRVGYGYTF. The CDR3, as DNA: TGTGCCAGCAGCTTTCAGTCTCGGGTTGGCTATGGCTACACCTTC.

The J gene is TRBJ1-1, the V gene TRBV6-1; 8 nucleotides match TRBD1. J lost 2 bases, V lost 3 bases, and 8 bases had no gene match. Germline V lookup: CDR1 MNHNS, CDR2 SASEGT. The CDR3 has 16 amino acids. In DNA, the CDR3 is TGTGCCAGCAGTGAGCCGCGACAGGGGAGAAACACTGAAGCTTTCTTT. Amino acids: CASSEPRQGRNTEAFF.

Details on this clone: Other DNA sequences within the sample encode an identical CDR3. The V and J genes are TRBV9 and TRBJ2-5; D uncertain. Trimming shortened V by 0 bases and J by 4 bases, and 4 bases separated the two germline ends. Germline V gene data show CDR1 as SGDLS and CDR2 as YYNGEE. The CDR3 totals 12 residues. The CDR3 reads CASSVEGETQYF. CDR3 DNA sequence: TGTGCCAGCAGCGTAGAGGGAGAGACCCAGTACTTC.

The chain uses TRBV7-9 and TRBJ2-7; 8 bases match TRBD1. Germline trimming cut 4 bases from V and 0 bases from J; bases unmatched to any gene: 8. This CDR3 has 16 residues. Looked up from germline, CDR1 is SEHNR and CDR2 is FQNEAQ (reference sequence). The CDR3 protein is CASSSRGPGPSYEQYF. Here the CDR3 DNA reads TGTGCCAGCAGCTCCAGGGGGCCTGGCCCCTCCTACGAGCAGTACTTC. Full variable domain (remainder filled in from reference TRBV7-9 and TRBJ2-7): DTGVSQNPRHKITKRGQNVTFRCDPISEHNRLYWYRQTLGQGPEFLTYFQNEAQLEKSRLLSDRFSAERPKGSFSTLEIQRTEQGDSAMYLCASSSRGPGPSYEQYFGPGTRLTVT.

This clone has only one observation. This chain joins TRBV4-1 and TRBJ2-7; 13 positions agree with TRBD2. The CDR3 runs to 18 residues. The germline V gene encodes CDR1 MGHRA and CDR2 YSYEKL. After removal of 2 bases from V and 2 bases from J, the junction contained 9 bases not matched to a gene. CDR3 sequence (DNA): TGCGCCAGCAGCCAAACCGGGACTAGCGGGATGGATCCCTACGAGCAGTACTTC. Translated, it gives CASSQTGTSGMDPYEQYF.

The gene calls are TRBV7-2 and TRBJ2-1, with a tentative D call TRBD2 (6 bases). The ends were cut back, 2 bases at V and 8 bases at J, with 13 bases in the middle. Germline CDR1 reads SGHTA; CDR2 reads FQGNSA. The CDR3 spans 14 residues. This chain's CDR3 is CASSLMTRLDEQFF. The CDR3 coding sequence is TGTGCCAGCAGCTTAATGACTAGGTTGGATGAGCAGTTCTTC.

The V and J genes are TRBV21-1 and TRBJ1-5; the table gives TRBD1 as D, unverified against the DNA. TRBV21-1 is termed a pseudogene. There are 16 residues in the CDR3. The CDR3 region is CASSNGTVYSNQPQHF. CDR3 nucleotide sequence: TGTGCCAGCAGCAACGGGACAGTTTATAGCAATCAGCCCCAGCATTTT.

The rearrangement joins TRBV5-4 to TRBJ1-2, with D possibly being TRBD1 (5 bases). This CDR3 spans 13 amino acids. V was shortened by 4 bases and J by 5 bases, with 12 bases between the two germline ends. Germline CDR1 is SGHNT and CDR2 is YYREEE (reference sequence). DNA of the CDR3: TGTGCCAGCAGCCCATCGGGGGTTTATGGCTACACCTTC. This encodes CASSPSGVYGYTF.

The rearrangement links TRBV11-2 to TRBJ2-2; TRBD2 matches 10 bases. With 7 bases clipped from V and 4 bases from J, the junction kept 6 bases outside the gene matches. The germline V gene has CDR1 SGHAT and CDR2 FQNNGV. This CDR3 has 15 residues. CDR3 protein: CASTRIAGGTGELFF. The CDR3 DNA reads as TGTGCCAGCACGCGAATAGCGGGGGGCACCGGGGAGCTGTTTTTT. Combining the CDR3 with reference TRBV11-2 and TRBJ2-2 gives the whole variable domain EAGVAQSPRYKIIEKRQSVAFWCNPISGHATLYWYQQILGQGPKLLIQFQNNGVVDDSQLPKDRFSAERLKGVDSTLKIQPAKLEDSAVYLCASTRIAGGTGELFFGEGSRLTVL.

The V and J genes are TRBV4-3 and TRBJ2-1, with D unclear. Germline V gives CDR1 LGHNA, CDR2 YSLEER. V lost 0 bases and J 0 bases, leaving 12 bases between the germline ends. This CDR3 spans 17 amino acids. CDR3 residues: CASSQDPPGSSYNEQFF. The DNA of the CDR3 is TGCGCCAGCAGCCAAGATCCCCCGGGTAGCTCCTACAATGAGCAGTTCTTC.

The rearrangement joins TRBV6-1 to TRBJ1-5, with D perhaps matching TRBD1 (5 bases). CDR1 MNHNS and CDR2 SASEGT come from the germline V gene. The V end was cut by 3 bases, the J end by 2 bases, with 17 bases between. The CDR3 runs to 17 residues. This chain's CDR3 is CASSDTGTFPGNQPQHF. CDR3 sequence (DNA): TGTGCCAGCAGTGATACCGGGACCTTTCCCGGCAATCAGCCCCAGCATTTT.

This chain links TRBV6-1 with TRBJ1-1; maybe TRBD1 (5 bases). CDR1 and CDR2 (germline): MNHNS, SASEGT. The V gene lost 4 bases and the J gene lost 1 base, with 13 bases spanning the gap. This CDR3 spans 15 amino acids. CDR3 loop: CASSVPGRQNTEAFF. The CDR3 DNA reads TGTGCCAGCAGTGTACCGGGACGCCAGAACACTGAAGCTTTCTTT.

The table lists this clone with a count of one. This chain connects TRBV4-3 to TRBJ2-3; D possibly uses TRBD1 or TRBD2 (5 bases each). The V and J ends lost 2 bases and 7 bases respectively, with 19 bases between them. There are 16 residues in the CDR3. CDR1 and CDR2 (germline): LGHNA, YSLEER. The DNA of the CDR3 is TGCGCCAGCAGCCAATCGGGACGGCCGGGCTGGAATACGCAGTATTTT. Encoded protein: CASSQSGRPGWNTQYF.

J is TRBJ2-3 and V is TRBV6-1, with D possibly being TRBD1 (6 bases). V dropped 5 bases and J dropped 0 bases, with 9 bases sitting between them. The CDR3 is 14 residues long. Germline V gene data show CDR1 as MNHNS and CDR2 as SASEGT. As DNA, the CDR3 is TGTGCCAGCAGTTGGGACACCAGCACAGATACGCAGTATTTT. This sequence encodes CASSWDTSTDTQYF.

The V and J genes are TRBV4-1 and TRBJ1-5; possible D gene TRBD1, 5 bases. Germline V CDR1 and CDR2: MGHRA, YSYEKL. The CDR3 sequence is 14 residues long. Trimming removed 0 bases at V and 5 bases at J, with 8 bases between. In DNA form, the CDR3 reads TGCGCCAGCAGCCAAGACGTAGGGGATCAGCCCCAGCATTTT. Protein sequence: CASSQDVGDQPQHF.

CDR3 sequence (DNA): TGTGCCACCAGCGGGGGGATCTACGAGCAGTACTTC. Encoded protein: CATSGGIYEQYF. This chain connects TRBV6-5 to TRBJ2-7; 9 bases fit TRBD2. V gave up 10 bases and J gave up 3 bases; unmatched junction bases: 4. Germline loops: CDR1 MNHEY, CDR2 SVGAGI. There are 12 residues in the CDR3.